The entry below describes one TCR beta chain. What it recognizes is unknown. At one of its ends the junction is not consistent with the germline gene, which may arise from a read error. The data stem from a study of T cell repertoires in aging, cancer and after chemotherapy. About the research overall: Repeat sampling of healthy donors over several months to years showed clear clonal overlap.

Amplification of TCR beta used genomic DNA extracted from peripheral blood. Multiplex touch-down PCR with TRB-A/B primers amplified rearranged V-D-J TRB sequences. One entry per CDR3 protein, called by TCRdb with MiXCR from the multiplex PCR reads. The sample holds about 9,400 distinct CDR3 sequences, around 39% seen once. Overall study results and limits: Rebound thymic output was suggested by rising median generation probability during chemotherapy in each cancer cohort. Age-matched healthy donors had significantly more diverse, less clonal blood TCR repertoires than untreated cancer patients.

This CDR3 has 17 residues. Germline V gives CDR1 KGHDR, CDR2 SFDVKD. Source material: blood. The gene calls are TRBV24-1 and TRBJ2-7; 9 bases fit TRBD1. This TCR was sampled from a human donor in good health. DNA for the CDR3: TGTGCCGCCAGAATCTACAGGGGGCCCGACCACTCCTACGAGCAGTACTTC. It yields the protein CAARIYRGPDHSYEQYF.